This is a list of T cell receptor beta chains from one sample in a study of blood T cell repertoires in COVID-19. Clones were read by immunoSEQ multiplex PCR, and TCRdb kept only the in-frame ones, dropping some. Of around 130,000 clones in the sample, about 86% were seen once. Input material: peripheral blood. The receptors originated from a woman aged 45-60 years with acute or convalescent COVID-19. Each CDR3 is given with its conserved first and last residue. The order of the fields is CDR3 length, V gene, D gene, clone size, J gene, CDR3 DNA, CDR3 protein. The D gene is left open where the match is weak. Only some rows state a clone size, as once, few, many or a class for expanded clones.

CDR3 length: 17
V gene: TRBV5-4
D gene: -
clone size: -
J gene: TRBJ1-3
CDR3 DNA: TGTGCCAGCAGCTTGGATCAGTTCCCAAGCTCTGGAAACACCATATATTTT
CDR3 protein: CASSLDQFPSSGNTIYF

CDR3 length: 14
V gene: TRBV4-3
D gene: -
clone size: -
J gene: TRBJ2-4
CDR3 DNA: TGCGCCAGCAGCCAAGATTCGGACGGGAGATTTCAGTACTTC
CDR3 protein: CASSQDSDGRFQYF

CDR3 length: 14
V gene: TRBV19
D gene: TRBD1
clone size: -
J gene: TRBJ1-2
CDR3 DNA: TGTGCCAGCGAGAACCTGGGACAGGGGGATGGCTACACCTTC
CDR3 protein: CASENLGQGDGYTF

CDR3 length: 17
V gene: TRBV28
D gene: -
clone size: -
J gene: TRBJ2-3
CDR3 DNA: TGTGCCAGCAGTTTAGGATTCGGGGGGCTTAGCACAGATACGCAGTATTTT
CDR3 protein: CASSLGFGGLSTDTQYF

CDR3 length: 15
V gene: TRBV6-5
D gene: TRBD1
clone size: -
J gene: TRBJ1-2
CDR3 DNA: TGTGCCAGCAACCCCGGGGGGGGGACAGCCTATGGCTACACCTTC
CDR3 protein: CASNPGGGTAYGYTF

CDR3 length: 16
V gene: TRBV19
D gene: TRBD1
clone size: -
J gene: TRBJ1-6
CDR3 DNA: TGTGCCAGTAGTACGGACAGGAGCGGATATAATTCACCCCTCCACTTT
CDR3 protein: CASSTDRSGYNSPLHF

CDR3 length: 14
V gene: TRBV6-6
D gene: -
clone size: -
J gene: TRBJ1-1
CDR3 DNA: TGTGCCAGCAGCACTGCGGGTCCGAACACTGAAGCTTTCTTT
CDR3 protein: CASSTAGPNTEAFF

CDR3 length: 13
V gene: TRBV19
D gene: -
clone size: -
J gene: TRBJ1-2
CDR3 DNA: TGTGCCAGTAGGATCGGGGGTTGGAATGGCTACACCTTC
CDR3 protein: CASRIGGWNGYTF

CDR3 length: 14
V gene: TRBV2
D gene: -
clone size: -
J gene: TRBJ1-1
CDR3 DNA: TGTGCCAGCAGTGTCGGACAGCTGAACACTGAAGCTTTCTTT
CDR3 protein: CASSVGQLNTEAFF

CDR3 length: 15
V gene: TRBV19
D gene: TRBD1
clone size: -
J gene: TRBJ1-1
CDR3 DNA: TGTGCCAGTAGTATACCTGACAGGGGGAACACTGAAGCTTTCTTT
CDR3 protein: CASSIPDRGNTEAFF

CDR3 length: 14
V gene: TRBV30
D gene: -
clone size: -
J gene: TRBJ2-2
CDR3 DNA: TGTGCCTGGAGTGTAAGCAAGAACACCGGGGAGCTGTTTTTT
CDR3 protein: CAWSVSKNTGELFF

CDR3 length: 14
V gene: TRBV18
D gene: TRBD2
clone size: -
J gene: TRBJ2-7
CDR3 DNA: TGTGCCAGCTCACCCGTGACTAGCTTCTACGAGCAGTACTTC
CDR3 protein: CASSPVTSFYEQYF

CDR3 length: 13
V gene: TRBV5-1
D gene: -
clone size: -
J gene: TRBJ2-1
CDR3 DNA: TGCGCCAGCAGCTCGACTAGTTACAATGAGCAGTTCTTC
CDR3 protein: CASSSTSYNEQFF

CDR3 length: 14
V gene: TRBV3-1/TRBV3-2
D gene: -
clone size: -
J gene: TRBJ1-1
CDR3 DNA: TGTGCCAGCAGCCCGAGCGTTTTAGTAGGGGGAGCTTTCTTT
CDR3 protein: CASSPSVLVGGAFF

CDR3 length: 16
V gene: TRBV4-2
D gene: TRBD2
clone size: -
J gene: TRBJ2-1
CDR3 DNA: TGTGCCAGCAGCCAACGACTAGCGGGGGCGGGGAATGAGCAGTTCTTC
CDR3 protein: CASSQRLAGAGNEQFF

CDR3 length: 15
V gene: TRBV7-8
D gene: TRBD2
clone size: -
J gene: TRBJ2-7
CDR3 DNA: TGTGCCAGCAGCCCCGGGGGGGGTGTCGCCTACGAGCAGTACTTC
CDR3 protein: CASSPGGGVAYEQYF

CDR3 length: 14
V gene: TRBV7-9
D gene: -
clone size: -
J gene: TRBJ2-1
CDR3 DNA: TGTGCCAGCAGTCTATCAGGGACAAGCAATGAGCAGTTCTTC
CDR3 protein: CASSLSGTSNEQFF

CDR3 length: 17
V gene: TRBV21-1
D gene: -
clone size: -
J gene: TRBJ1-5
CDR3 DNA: TGTGCCAGCAGCACCGCCGGAGGACAGCTACCTAATCAGCCCCAGCATTTT
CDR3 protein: CASSTAGGQLPNQPQHF

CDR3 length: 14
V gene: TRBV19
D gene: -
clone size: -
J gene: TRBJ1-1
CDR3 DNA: TGTGCCAGTAGCCCACAGGGAGTACATGCTGAAGCTTTCTTT
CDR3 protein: CASSPQGVHAEAFF

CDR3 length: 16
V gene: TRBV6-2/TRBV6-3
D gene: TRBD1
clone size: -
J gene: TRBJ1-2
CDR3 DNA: TGTGCCAGCAGTTACCTCACGGGACAGGGGTTTGATGGCTACACCTTC
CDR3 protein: CASSYLTGQGFDGYTF

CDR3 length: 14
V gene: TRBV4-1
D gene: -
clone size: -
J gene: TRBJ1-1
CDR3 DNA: TGCGCCAGCAGCCGGATCAGGGCGGACACTGAAGCTTTCTTT
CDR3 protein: CASSRIRADTEAFF

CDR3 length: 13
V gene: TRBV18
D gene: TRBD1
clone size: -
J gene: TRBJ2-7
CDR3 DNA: TGTGCCAGCTCAGGACAGGGAGGTAGCGAGCAGTACTTC
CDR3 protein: CASSGQGGSEQYF

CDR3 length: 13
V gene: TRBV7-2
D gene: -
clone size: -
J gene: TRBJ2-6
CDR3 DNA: TGTGCCAGCACCTTGTTAGGGGCCAACGTCCTGACTTTC
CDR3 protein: CASTLLGANVLTF

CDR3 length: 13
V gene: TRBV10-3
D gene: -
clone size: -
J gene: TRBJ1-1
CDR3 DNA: TGTGCCATCAGTGACGTCCTAAACACTGAAGCTTTCTTT
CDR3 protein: CAISDVLNTEAFF

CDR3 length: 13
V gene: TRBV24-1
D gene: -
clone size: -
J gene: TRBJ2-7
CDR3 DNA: TGTGCCACCAGTGATTCTCAACTTGACGAGCAGTACTTC
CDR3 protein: CATSDSQLDEQYF

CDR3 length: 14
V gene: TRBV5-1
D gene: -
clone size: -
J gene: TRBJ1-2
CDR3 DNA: TGCGCCAGCAGCTTAGGGGGTACGGTTCATGGCTACACCTTC
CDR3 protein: CASSLGGTVHGYTF

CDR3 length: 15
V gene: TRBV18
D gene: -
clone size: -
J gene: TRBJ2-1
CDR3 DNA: TGTGCCAGCTCACCACCGGGCTATGTGAACAATGAGCAGTTCTTC
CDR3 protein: CASSPPGYVNNEQFF

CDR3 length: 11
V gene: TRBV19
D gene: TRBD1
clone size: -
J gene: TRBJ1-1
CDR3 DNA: TGTGCCAGTACCCTGGGACAGGGAGCTTTCTTT
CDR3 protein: CASTLGQGAFF

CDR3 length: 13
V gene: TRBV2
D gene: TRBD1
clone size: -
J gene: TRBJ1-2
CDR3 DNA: TGTGCCAGCACGGGACAGGGCAGGGATGGCTACACCTTC
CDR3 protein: CASTGQGRDGYTF

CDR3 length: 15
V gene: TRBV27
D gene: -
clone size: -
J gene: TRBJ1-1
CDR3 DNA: TGTGCCAGCAGTTTTTGGAACGGAGGGAGAACTGAAGCTTTCTTT
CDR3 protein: CASSFWNGGRTEAFF

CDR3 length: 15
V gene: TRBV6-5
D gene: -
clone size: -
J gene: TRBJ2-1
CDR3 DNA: TGTGCCAGCAAGTGGGCGCTGGGCTCCTACAATGAGCAGTTCTTC
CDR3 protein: CASKWALGSYNEQFF

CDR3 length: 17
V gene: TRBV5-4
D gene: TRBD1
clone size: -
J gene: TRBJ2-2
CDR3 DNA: TGTGCCAGCAGCTTCGATTCCGGGACAGGGAACACCGGGGAGCTGTTTTTT
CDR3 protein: CASSFDSGTGNTGELFF

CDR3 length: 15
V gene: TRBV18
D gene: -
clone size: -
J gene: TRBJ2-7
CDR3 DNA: TGTGCCAGCTCACCAACGGGGTCCCCGACTAACGAGCAGTACTTC
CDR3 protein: CASSPTGSPTNEQYF

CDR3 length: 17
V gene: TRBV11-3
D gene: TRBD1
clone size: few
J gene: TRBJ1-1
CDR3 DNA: TGTGCCAGCAGCTTAGCGGGCCCCGGGACAGGGGGCACTGAAGCTTTCTTT
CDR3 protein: CASSLAGPGTGGTEAFF

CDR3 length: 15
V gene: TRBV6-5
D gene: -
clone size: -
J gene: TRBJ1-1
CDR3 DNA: TGTGCCAGCAGTTCCCAGACAGCTATGAACACTGAAGCTTTCTTT
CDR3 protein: CASSSQTAMNTEAFF

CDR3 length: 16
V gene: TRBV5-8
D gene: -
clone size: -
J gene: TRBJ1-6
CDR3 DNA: TGTGCCAGCAGCTTGTCCGGGAGCTCCTATAATTCACCCCTCCACTTT
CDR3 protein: CASSLSGSSYNSPLHF

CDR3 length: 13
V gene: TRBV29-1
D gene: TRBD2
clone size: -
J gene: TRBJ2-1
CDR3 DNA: TGCAGCGTTGAGGCTAGCGGGAGATATGAGCAGTTCTTC
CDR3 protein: CSVEASGRYEQFF

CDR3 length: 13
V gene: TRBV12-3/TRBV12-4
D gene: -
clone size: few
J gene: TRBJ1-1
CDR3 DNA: TGTGCCAGCAGTAAAGGGGGTCCCACTGAAGCTTTCTTT
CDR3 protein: CASSKGGPTEAFF

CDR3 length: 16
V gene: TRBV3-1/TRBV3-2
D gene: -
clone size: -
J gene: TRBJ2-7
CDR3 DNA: TGTGCCAGCAGCCAAGGTGGTACAGGCATTCACTACGAGCAGTACTTC
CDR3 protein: CASSQGGTGIHYEQYF

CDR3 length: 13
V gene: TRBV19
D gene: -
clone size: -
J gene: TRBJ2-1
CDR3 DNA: TGTGCCAGTAGTATCCCTAACGGACAAGAGCAGTTCTTC
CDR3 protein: CASSIPNGQEQFF

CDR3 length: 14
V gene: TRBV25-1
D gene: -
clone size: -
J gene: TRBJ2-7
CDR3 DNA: TGTGCCAGCAGTGTCCCAGGGCGAACTGGTGAGCAGTACTTC
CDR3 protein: CASSVPGRTGEQYF

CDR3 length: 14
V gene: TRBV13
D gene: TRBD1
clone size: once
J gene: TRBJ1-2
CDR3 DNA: TGTGCCAGCAGCTTAGTCACAGGGGACTATGGCTACACCTTC
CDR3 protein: CASSLVTGDYGYTF

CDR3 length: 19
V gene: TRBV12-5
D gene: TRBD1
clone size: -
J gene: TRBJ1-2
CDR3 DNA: TGTGCTAGTGGTTTGTCCTCGGACAGGGGGTCCCTCTTTAACTATGGCTACACCTTC
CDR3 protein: CASGLSSDRGSLFNYGYTF

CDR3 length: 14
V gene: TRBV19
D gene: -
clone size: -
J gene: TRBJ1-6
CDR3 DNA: TGTGCCAGTAGTAGTCAACACGGGGATTCACCCCTCCACTTT
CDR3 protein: CASSSQHGDSPLHF

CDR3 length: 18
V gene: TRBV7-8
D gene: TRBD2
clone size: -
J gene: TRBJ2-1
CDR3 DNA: TGTGCCAGCAGCTTGAGTTATGGGACTAGCGGGAGGGCCGGAGAGCAGTTCTTC
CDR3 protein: CASSLSYGTSGRAGEQFF

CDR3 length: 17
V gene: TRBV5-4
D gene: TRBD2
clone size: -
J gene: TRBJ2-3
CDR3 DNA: TGTGCCAGCAGCTTGATGGCTAGCGGGAGGAGCGCAGATACGCAGTATTTT
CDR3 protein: CASSLMASGRSADTQYF

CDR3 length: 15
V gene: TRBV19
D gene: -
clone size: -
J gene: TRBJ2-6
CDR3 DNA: TGTGCCAGTACGCGACAGGCGTATGGGGCCAACGTCCTGACTTTC
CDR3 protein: CASTRQAYGANVLTF

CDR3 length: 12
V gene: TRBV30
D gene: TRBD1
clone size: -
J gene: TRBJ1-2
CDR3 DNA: TGTGCCTGGAGGACAGGGAACTATGGCTACACCTTC
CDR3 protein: CAWRTGNYGYTF